The clone carrying this TCR beta chain was counted once. The data stem from a study of cytomegalovirus exposure and HLA in healthy donors. CDR3 length: 15 residues. Germline assignment: CDR1 SGHVS and CDR2 FNYEAQ. V was shortened by 1 base and J by 6 bases, with 16 bases between the two germline ends. Primers included in the PCR were 60 Vbeta and 13 Jbeta primers. Sequencing used immunoSEQ multiplex PCR; TCRdb keeps in-frame clones, though not all of them. Here the sample spans 130,000 to 150,000 clones, 70% to 80% being singletons. V gene TRBV7-6 combines with J gene TRBJ2-7; a possible D gene is TRBD1 (5 bases). Material for sequencing was PBMCs. This sequence was found in a male donor in good health and CMV-seronegative. CDR3 sequence (DNA): TGTGCCAGCAGCTTAGTCGGGCAGGGCGGTCGCGAGCAGTACTTC. As protein: CASSLVGQGGREQYF.